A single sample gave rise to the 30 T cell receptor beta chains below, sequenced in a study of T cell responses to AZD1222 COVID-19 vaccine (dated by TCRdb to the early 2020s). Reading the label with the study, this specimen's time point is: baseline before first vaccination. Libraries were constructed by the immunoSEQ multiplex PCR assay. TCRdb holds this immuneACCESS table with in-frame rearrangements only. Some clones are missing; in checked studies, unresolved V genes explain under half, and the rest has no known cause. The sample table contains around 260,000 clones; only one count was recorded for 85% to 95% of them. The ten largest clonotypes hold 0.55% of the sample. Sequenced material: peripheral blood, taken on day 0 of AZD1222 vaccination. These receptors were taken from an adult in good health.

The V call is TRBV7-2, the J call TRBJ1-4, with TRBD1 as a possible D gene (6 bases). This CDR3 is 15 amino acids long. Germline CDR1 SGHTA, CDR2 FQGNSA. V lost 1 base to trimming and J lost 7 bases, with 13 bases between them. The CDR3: CASSLVSGAGEKLFF. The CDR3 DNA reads TGTGCCAGCAGCTTAGTCTCAGGGGCGGGTGAAAAACTGTTTTTT. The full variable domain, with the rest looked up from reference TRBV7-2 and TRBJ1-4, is GAGVSQSPSNKVTEKGKDVELRCDPISGHTALYWYRQSLGQGLEFLIYFQGNSAPDKSGLPSDRFSAERTGGSVSTLTIQRTQQEDSAVYLCASSLVSGAGEKLFFGSGTQLSVL.

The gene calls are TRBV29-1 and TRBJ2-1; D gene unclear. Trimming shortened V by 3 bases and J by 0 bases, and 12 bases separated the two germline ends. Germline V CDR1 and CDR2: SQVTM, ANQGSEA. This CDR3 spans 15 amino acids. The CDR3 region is CSVEVFALSYNEQFF. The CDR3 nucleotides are TGCAGCGTTGAGGTGTTCGCTCTCTCCTACAATGAGCAGTTCTTC.

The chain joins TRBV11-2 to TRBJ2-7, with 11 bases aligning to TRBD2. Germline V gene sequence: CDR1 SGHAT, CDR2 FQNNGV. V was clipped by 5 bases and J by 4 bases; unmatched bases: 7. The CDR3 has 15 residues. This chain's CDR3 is CASSPGASGGYEQYF. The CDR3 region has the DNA TGTGCCAGCAGCCCGGGGGCTAGCGGGGGGTACGAGCAGTACTTC. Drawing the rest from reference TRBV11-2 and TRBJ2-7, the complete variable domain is EAGVAQSPRYKIIEKRQSVAFWCNPISGHATLYWYQQILGQGPKLLIQFQNNGVVDDSQLPKDRFSAERLKGVDSTLKIQPAKLEDSAVYLCASSPGASGGYEQYFGPGTRLTVT.

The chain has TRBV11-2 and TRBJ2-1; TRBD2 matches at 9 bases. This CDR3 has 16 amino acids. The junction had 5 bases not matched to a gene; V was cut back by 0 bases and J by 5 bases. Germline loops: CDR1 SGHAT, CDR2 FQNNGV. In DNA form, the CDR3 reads TGTGCCAGCAGCTTAGAAGGAGCGGGGGGACACAATGAGCAGTTCTTC. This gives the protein CASSLEGAGGHNEQFF.

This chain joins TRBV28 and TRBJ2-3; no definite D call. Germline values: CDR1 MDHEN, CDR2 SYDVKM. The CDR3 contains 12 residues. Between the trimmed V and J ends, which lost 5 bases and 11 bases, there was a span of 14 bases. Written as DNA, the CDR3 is TGTGCCAGCAGTCTGCGGACCGACAAGCAGTATTTT. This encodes CASSLRTDKQYF.

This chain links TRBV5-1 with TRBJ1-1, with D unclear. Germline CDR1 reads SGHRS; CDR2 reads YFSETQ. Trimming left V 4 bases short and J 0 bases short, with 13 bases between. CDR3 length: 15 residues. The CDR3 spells CASSPLPGMNTEAFF. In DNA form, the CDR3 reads TGCGCCAGCAGCCCCCTCCCGGGGATGAACACTGAAGCTTTCTTT.

The CDR3 DNA follows: TGCGCCAGCAAGGGGGGCCCGTACGAGCAGTACTTC. Its protein product is CASKGGPYEQYF. The chain has TRBV5-1 and TRBJ2-7; possibly TRBD1 or TRBD2 for D (6 bases each). The CDR3 spans 12 residues. V was clipped by 6 bases and J by 4 bases, with 11 bases between them. Germline V gene lookup returns CDR1 SGHRS and CDR2 YFSETQ.

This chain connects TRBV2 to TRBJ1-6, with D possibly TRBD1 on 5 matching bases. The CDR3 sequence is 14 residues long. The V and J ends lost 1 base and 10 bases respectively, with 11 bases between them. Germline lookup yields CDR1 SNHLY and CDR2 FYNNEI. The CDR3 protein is CASSEVRKGSPLHF. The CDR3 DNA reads TGTGCCAGCAGTGAAGTCAGGAAGGGGTCACCCCTCCACTTT.

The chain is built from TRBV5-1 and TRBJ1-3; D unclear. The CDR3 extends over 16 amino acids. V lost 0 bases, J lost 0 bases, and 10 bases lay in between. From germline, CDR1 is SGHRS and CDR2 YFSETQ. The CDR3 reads CASSLELGSSGNTIYF. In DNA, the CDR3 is TGCGCCAGCAGCTTGGAATTGGGATCCTCTGGAAACACCATATATTTT.

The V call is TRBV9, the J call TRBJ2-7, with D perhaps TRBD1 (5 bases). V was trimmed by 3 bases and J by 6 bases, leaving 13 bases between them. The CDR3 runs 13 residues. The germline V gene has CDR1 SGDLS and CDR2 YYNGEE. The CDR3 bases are TGTGCCAGCAGCGCGAGCCCCCAGGGCGAGCAGTACTTC. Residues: CASSASPQGEQYF.

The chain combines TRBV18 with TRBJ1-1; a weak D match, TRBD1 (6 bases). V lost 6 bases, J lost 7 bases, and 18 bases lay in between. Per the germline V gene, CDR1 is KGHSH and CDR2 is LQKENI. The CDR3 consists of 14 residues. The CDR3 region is CASSRTRTGLEAFF. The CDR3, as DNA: TGTGCCAGCTCTCGAACTCGAACAGGGCTTGAAGCTTTCTTT.

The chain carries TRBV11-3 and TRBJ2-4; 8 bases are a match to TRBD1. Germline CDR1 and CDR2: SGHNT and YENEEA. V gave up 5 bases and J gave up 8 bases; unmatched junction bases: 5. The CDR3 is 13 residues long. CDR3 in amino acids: CASSLTGVDIQYF. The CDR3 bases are TGTGCCAGCAGCCTGACAGGGGTAGACATTCAGTACTTC.

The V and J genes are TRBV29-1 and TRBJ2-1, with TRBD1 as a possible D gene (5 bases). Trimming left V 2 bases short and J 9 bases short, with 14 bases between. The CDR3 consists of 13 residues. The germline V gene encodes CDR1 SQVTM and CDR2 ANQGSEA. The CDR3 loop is CSVEFGKGVEQFF. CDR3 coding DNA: TGCAGCGTTGAATTTGGTAAAGGGGTTGAGCAGTTCTTC.

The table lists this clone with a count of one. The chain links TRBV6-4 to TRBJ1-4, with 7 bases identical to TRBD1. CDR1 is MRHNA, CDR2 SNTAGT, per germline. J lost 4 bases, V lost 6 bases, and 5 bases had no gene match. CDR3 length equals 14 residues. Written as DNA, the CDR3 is TGTGCCAGCAGGGGGGACAGCCTTAATGAAAAACTGTTTTTT. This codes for CASRGDSLNEKLFF.

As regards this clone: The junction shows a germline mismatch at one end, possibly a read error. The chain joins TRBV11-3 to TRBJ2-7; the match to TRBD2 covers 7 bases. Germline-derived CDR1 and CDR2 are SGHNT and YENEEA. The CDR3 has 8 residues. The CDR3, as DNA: TGTGCCGCGGAGACTAGCAGATTC. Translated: CAAETSRF.

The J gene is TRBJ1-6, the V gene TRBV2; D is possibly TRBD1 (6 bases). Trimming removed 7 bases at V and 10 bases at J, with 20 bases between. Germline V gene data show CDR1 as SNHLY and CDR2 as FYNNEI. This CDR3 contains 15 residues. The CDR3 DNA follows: TGTGCCAGCACCCCATGGGGGGCCTCGGAGTCACCCCTCCACTTT. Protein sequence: CASTPWGASESPLHF.

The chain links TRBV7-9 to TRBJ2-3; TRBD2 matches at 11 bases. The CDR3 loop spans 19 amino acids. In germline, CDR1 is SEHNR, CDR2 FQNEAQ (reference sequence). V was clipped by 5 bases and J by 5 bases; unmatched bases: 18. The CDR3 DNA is TGTGCCAGCAGCCCAACGGCAGGTTTTCTAGCGGGAGGTCTAGATACGCAGTATTTT. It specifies CASSPTAGFLAGGLDTQYF.

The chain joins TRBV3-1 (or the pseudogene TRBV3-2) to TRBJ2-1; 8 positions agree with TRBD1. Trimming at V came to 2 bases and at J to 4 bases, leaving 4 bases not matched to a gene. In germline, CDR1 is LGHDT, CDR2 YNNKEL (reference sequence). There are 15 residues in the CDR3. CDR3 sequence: CASSQRDRLYNEQFF. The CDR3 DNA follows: TGTGCCAGCAGCCAACGGGACAGGTTATACAATGAGCAGTTCTTC.

The chain's CDR3 is CASSQGSLRTVYTDTQYF. The DNA for the CDR3 is TGCGCCAGCAGCCAAGGCTCTCTTCGGACAGTTTACACAGATACGCAGTATTTT. V and J are TRBV4-1 and TRBJ2-3; perhaps TRBD1 as D (6 bases). Trimming stripped 1 base from V and 2 bases from J, with 19 bases between. The CDR3 has 18 residues. Germline CDR1 reads MGHRA; CDR2 reads YSYEKL.

The CDR3 nucleotides are TGTGCCAGCTCACCGATTGGACAGGGAGGCACAGATACGCAGTATTTT. It codes for CASSPIGQGGTDTQYF. V gene TRBV18 combines with J gene TRBJ2-3; 8 nucleotides match TRBD1. Germline CDR1 KGHSH, CDR2 LQKENI. V trimming: 3 bases; J trimming: 1 base; junction bases outside the gene matches: 6. The CDR3 is 16 residues long.

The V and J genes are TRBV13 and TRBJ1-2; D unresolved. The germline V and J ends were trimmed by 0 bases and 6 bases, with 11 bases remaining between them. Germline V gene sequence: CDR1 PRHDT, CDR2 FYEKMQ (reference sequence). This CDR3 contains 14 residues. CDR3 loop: CASSLGHLRNGYTF. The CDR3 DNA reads TGTGCCAGCAGCTTAGGACACTTAAGGAATGGCTACACCTTC.

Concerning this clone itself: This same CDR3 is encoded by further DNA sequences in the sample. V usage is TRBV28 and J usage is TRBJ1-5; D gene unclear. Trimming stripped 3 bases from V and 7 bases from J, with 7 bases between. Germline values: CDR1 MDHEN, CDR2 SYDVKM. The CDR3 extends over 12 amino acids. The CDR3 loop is CASSLPGQPQHF. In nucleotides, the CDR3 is TGTGCCAGCAGTTTGCCCGGGCAGCCCCAGCATTTT.

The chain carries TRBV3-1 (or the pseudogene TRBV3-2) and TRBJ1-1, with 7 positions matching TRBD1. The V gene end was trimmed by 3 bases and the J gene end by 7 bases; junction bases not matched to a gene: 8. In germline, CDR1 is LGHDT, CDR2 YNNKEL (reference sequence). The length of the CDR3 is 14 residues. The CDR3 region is CASSQVGQSREAFF. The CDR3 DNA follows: TGTGCCAGCAGCCAGGTGGGACAGTCGCGTGAAGCTTTCTTT.

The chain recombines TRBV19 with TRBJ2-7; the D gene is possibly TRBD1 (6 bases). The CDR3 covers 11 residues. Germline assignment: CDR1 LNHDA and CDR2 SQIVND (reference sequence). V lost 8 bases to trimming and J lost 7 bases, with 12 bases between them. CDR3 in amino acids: CASGRGGEQYF. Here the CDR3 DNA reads TGTGCCAGTGGGCGAGGGGGAGAGCAGTACTTC.

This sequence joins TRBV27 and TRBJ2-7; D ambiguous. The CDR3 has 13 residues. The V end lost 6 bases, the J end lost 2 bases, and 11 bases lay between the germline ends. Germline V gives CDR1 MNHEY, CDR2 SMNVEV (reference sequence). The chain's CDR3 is CASSTGPTYEQYF. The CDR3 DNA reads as TGTGCCAGCAGCACCGGGCCTACCTACGAGCAGTACTTC.

The CDR3 DNA reads TGTGCCAGCAGTGGGGCCCTCTCTGGAAACACCATATATTTT. Residues: CASSGALSGNTIYF. The gene calls are TRBV2 and TRBJ1-3; the D is unclear. CDR3 length equals 14 residues. Germline V gene sequence: CDR1 SNHLY, CDR2 FYNNEI. Trimming stripped 4 bases from V and 0 bases from J, with 7 bases between.

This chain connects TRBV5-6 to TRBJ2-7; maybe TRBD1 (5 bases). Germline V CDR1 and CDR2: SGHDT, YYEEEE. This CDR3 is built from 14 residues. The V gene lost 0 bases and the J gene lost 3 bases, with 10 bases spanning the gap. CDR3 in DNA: TGTGCCAGCAGCTTGGGGTGGGGCCACTACGAGCAGTACTTC. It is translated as CASSLGWGHYEQYF.

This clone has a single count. Here the CDR3 DNA reads TGTGCCAGCAGCCCGGGACTAGCGGGGGGGCAAGAGACCCAGTACTTC. This gives the protein CASSPGLAGGQETQYF. The chain is built from TRBV7-3 and TRBJ2-5; 16 nucleotides line up with TRBD2. This CDR3 comprises 16 residues. With V trimmed by 5 bases and J by 2 bases, 2 bases remained unmatched. Germline V gives CDR1 SGHTA, CDR2 FQGTGA.

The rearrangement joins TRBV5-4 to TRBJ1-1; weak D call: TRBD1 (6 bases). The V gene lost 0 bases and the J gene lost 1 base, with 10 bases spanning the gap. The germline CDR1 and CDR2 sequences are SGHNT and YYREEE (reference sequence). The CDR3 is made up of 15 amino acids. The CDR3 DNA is TGTGCCAGCAGCTTGGAAGTACAGGGGAACACTGAAGCTTTCTTT. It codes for CASSLEVQGNTEAFF.

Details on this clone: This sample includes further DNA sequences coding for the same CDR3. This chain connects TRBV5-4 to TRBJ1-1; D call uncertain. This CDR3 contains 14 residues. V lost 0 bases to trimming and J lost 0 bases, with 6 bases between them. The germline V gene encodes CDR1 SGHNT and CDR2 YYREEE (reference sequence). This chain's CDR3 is CASSLGQMNTEAFF. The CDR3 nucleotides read TGTGCCAGCAGCTTGGGGCAGATGAACACTGAAGCTTTCTTT.